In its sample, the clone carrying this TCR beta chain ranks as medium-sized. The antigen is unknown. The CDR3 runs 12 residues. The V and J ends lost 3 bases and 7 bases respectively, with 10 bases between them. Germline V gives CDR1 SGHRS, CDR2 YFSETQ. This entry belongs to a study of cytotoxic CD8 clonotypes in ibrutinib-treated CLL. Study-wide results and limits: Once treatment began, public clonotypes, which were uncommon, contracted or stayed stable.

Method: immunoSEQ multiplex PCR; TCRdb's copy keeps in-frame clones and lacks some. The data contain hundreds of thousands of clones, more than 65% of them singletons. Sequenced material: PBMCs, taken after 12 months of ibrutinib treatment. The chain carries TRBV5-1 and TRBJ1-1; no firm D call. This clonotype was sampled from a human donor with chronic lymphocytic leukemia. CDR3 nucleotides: TGCGCCAGCAGCTCGGGCGTGGGTGAAGCTTTCTTT. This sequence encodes CASSSGVGEAFF.